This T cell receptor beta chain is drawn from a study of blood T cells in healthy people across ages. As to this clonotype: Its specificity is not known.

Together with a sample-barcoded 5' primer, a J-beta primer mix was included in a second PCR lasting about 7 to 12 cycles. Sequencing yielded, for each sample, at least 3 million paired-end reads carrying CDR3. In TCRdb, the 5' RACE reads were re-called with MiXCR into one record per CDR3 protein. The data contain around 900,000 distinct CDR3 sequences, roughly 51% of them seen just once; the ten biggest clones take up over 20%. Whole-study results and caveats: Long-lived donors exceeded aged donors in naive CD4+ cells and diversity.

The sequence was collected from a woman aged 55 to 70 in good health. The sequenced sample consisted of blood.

The CDR3 coding sequence is TGCGCCAGCAGCCAAGAATATCGAGTGTTGAACACCGGGGAGCTGTTTTTT. Translation: CASSQEYRVLNTGELFF. This chain connects TRBV4-3 to TRBJ2-2; D not resolved. The CDR3 is 17 amino acids. V shed 0 bases and J shed 1 base, with 12 bases lying between them. CDR1 LGHNA and CDR2 YSLEER come from the germline V gene.